This TCR beta chain appears in the sequencing data of a study of long-term antiretroviral therapy in people with HIV. Whole-study context: The 2015 immediate-ART recommendation was preceded by the earliest samples by about a decade.

Survey level was the resolution at which the v3.0 immunoSEQ assay ran. This table comes from immunoSEQ multiplex PCR, and its TCRdb copy is limited to in-frame clones, with some not included. Of approximately 20,000 clones in the sample, roughly 90% were seen once. Every one of the donors gave at least one pre-ART PBMC sample and at least two post-ART PBMC samples. Overall study results and limits: Regardless of time point, clones expanded before ART dominated the repertoire. Although diversity increased after ART, it remained lower than in transplant donor controls.

Germline-derived CDR1 and CDR2 are GTSNPN and SVGIG (reference sequence). CDR3 length: 14 amino acids. V was cut by 0 bases and J by 8 bases, with 16 bases left in between. Concerning this clone: Its antigen is as yet unknown.

The chain has TRBV30 and TRBJ1-1; D is unresolved. The clonotype originates from a man in his late teens or twenties with HIV. The sample consisted of unsorted PBMCs, taken 2.1 years after starting antiretroviral therapy. CDR3 bases: TGTGCCTGGAGTGTAGGATCTTTTTTAGAGGAAGCTTTCTTT. It is translated as CAWSVGSFLEEAFF.